The source of this TCR beta chain is a study of PD-L1 blockade in urothelial cancer. The time point is: peripheral blood 6 weeks after treatment start. The CDR3 sequence is 14 residues long. Germline CDR1 is SNHLY and CDR2 is FYNNEI. The V and J ends lost 5 bases and 2 bases respectively, with 12 bases between them. Sequencing used immunoSEQ multiplex PCR; TCRdb keeps in-frame clones, though not all of them. Of 100,000 to 150,000 clones in the sample, more than 75% were seen once. The rearrangement joins TRBV2 to TRBJ1-2; a weak D match, TRBD1 (6 bases). The sample consisted of PBMCs, taken around atezolizumab (anti-PD-L1) treatment. This receptor was taken from a man aged 45-65 years with urothelial cancer. In DNA, the CDR3 is TGTGCCAGCAGTTCAGGGGCCACAAACTATGGCTACACCTTC. Amino acid sequence: CASSSGATNYGYTF.